Following are 8 T cell receptor beta chains from one sample sequenced in a study of blood T cell repertoires in COVID-19. Clones were read by immunoSEQ multiplex PCR, and TCRdb kept only the in-frame ones, dropping some. Found here are roughly 500,000 clones, roughly 90% of them singletons; the top ten hold around 1.9%. Sequencing input: PBMCs or T cells enriched from blood (not recorded which). These TCRs come from a woman aged 40 to 50 who had recovered from COVID-19.

This chain joins TRBV29-1 and TRBJ2-7; the match to TRBD2 covers 7 bases. This CDR3 is 11 amino acids long. CDR1 is SQVTM, CDR2 ANQGSEA, per germline. J gave up 4 bases and V 8 bases, and 5 bases lay outside the gene matches. CDR3 protein: CSYAGAYEQYF. The DNA of the CDR3 is TGCAGCTACGCGGGAGCTTACGAGCAGTACTTC.

The gene calls are TRBV21-1 and TRBJ2-5; TRBD2 is the table's D call and was not checked against the DNA. TRBV21-1 constitutes a pseudogene. This CDR3 contains 20 residues. DNA of the CDR3: TGTGCCAGCAGCAAAGAGGCGGGGACTAGCGGGAGGCCCAACCAAGAGACCCAGTACTTC. This encodes CASSKEAGTSGRPNQETQYF.

The V gene is TRBV12-5, the J gene TRBJ1-1; D is unresolved. This CDR3 comprises 14 residues. Trimming removed 1 base at V and 5 bases at J, with 11 bases between. In germline, CDR1 is LGHNT, CDR2 FRNRAP. CDR3 in amino acids: CASGLAERWTEAFF. DNA for the CDR3: TGTGCTAGTGGTTTGGCCGAACGGTGGACTGAAGCTTTCTTT.

This rearrangement joins TRBV18 to TRBJ2-1; 9 nucleotides line up with TRBD1. CDR1 and CDR2 (germline): KGHSH, LQKENI. Trimming took 6 bases from V and 9 from J; bases not matched to a gene: 6. The CDR3 is 13 amino acids. CDR3 sequence: CASSGQGISEQFF. CDR3 sequence (DNA): TGTGCCAGCTCGGGACAGGGCATCAGTGAGCAGTTCTTC.

The chain couples TRBV10-3 to TRBJ2-1, with D perhaps TRBD2 (5 bases). The CDR3 has 13 amino acids. Germline lookup yields CDR1 ENHRY and CDR2 SYGVKD. V lost 5 bases and J lost 6, with 11 bases in between. The CDR3 bases are TGTGCCATCAGTTTTGAGGGTCGCAATGAGCAGTTCTTC. Protein: CAISFEGRNEQFF.

The rearrangement joins TRBV21-1 to TRBJ2-1; the DNA was not used to check the table's D call, TRBD1. TRBV21-1 is given as a pseudogene. This CDR3 is built from 17 residues. CDR3 nucleotides: TGTGCCAGCAGCCACAGGGATGGCGAGACAGGGTGGGGTGAGCAGTTCTTC. Protein product: CASSHRDGETGWGEQFF.

The CDR3 protein is CAWSLGGADETQYF. The CDR3 DNA is TGTGCCTGGAGTTTGGGGGGGGCCGATGAGACCCAGTACTTC. The V call is TRBV30, the J call TRBJ2-5; TRBD2 might be the D (7 bases). V was pared by 2 bases and J by 5 bases, with 15 bases between. There are 14 residues in the CDR3. Germline values: CDR1 GTSNPN, CDR2 SVGIG (reference sequence).

This chain uses TRBV5-4 with TRBJ2-7; D might be TRBD2 (6 bases). The CDR3 has 14 amino acids. Per germline, CDR1 SGHNT and CDR2 YYREEE (reference sequence). V was shortened by 2 bases and J by 5 bases, with 14 bases between the two germline ends. CDR3 region: CASSLVTSFNEQYF. DNA for the CDR3: TGTGCCAGCAGCTTAGTCACTAGCTTCAACGAGCAGTACTTC.